These 5 T cell receptor beta chains originate from one sample sequenced in a study of blood T cell repertoires in COVID-19. The assay was immunoSEQ multiplex PCR, and TCRdb's table has in-frame clones only and misses some. The sample has hundreds of thousands of clones, around nine tenths seen once. The material sequenced was peripheral blood. The receptors stem from an older woman who had recovered from COVID-19.

V usage is TRBV6-5 and J usage is TRBJ2-7; maybe TRBD1 (5 bases). V lost 5 bases to trimming and J lost 6 bases, with 17 bases between them. CDR1 and CDR2 (germline): MNHEY, SVGAGI. The CDR3 totals 14 residues. The CDR3 is CASSRTGNAREQYF. As DNA, the CDR3 is TGTGCCAGCAGTCGAACAGGAAACGCTCGCGAGCAGTACTTC.

J is TRBJ1-4 and V is TRBV14, with 7 nucleotides matching TRBD1. The CDR3 is 16 residues long. From germline, CDR1 is SGHDN and CDR2 FVKESK. V lost 2 bases, J lost 4 bases, and 7 bases stayed unmatched. CDR3 in amino acids: CASSQLTGQNNEKLFF. The CDR3 region has the DNA TGTGCCAGCAGCCAACTGACGGGACAGAATAATGAAAAACTGTTTTTT.

This clone was counted only a few times. The V gene is TRBV15, the J gene TRBJ2-5; 12 bases are a match to TRBD2. V shed 1 base, J shed 5 bases, and the junction held 8 bases outside the gene matches. CDR3 length: 17 residues. Germline V CDR1 and CDR2: LNHNV, YYDKDF (reference sequence). The CDR3 bases are TGTGCCACCAGCAGAGTCACCGGGACTAGCGGGCGGGAGACCCAGTACTTC. Translated, it gives CATSRVTGTSGRETQYF.

The chain uses TRBV6-2 or TRBV6-3 and TRBJ2-5; D not resolved. Germline CDR1 is MNHEY and CDR2 is SVGEGT. The CDR3 spans 14 residues. Between the trimmed V and J ends, which lost 0 bases and 3 bases, there was a span of 8 bases. This CDR3 is CASSYSPVEETQYF. The CDR3 coding sequence is TGTGCCAGCAGTTACTCTCCGGTCGAAGAGACCCAGTACTTC.

V and J are TRBV5-1 and TRBJ1-1; perhaps TRBD1 as D (6 bases). V shed 5 bases and J shed 5 bases, with 16 bases lying between them. Germline V CDR1 and CDR2: SGHRS, YFSETQ. The CDR3 consists of 14 residues. The CDR3 region is CASRPQGLVTEAFF. The CDR3 DNA reads TGCGCCAGCAGACCACAGGGTCTGGTGACTGAAGCTTTCTTT.